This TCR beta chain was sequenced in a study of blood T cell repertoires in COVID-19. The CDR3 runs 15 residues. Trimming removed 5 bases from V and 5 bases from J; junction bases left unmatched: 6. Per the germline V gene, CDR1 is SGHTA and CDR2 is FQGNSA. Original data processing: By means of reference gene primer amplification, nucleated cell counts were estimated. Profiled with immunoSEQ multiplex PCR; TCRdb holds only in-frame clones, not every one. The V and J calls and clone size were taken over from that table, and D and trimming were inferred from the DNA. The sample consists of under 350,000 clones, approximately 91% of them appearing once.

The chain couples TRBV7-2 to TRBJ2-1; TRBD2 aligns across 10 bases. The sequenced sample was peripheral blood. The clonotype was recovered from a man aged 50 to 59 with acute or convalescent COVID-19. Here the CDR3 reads CASSHTSGVHNEQFF. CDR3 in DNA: TGTGCCAGCAGCCATACTAGCGGGGTTCACAATGAGCAGTTCTTC.